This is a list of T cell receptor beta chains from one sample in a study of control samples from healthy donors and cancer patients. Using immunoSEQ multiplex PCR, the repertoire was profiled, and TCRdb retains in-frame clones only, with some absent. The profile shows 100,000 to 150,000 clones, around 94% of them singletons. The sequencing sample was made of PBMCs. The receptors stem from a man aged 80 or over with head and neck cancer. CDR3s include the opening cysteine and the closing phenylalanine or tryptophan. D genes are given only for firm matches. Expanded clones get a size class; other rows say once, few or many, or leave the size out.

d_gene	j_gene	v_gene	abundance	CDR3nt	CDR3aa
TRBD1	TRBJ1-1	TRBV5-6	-	TGTGCCAGCAGCCGACGGACAGGGGAAGCTTTCTTT	CASSRRTGEAFF
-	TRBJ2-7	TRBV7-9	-	TGTGCCAGCAGCCCACCCCGGGGGGCGCGATACGAGCAGTACTTC	CASSPPRGARYEQYF
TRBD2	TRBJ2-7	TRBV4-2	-	TGTGCCAGCAGCCAGACTAGCGGGGGGGCCTGGTCCTACGAGCAGTACTTC	CASSQTSGGAWSYEQYF
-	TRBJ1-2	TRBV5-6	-	TGTGCCAGCAGCTACCGCGCTTCGAACTATGGCTACACCTTC	CASSYRASNYGYTF
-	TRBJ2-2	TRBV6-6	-	TGTGCCAGCAGTCATTCGCGAATCGGCGGGATTAACACCGGGGAGCTGTTTTTT	CASSHSRIGGINTGELFF
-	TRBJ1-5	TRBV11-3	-	TGTGCCAGCATCAATTCGAGGAAACGCAATCAGCCCCAGCATTTT	CASINSRKRNQPQHF
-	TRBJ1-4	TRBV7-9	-	TGTGCCAGCAGCTTAGCGGGGCTCGAAAAACTGTTTTTT	CASSLAGLEKLFF
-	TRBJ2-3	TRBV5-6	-	TGTGCCAGCAGCTTGGAGACGGGGCTGAACACGCAGTATTTT	CASSLETGLNTQYF
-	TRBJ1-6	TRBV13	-	TGTGCCAGCAGCCTCGAGAGGGAGAGGAGCTCCTATAATTCACCCCTCCACTTT	CASSLERERSSYNSPLHF
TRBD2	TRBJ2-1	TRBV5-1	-	TGCGCCAGCAGCATAACGGGACTAGCCTTAAATGAGCAGTTCTTC	CASSITGLALNEQFF
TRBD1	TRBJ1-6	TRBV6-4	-	TGTGCCAGCAGTGACTCGGGGACAGGGAATTCACCCCTCCACTTT	CASSDSGTGNSPLHF
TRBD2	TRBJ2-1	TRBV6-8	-	TGTGCCAGCAGTCTTCCTGGGACTAGCGGGAACGTGAATGAGCAGTTCTTC	CASSLPGTSGNVNEQFF
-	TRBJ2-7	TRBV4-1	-	TGCGCCAGCAGTCTGGGGTCGGTTACACAGGTCGCCTACGAGCAGTACTTC	CASSLGSVTQVAYEQYF
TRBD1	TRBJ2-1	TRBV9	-	TGTGCCAGCAGCGTAGGACAGGGGCCCTACAATGAGCAGTTCTTC	CASSVGQGPYNEQFF
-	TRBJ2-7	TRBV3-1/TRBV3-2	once	TGTGCCAGCAGCCAGGGGGGTCTCTCCTACGAGCAGTACTTC	CASSQGGLSYEQYF
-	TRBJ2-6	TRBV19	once	TGTGCCAGTAGTATATCTGGGGCCAACGTCCTGACTTTC	CASSISGANVLTF
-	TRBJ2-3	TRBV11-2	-	TGTGCCAGCAGCTTAGGGCCCACAGATACGCAGTATTTT	CASSLGPTDTQYF
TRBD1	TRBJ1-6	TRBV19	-	TGTGCCAGTACCGGACAGGGTGCATCACCCCTCCACTTT	CASTGQGASPLHF
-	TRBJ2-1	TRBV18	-	TGTGCCAGCTCACCACCAATCCAGGGTCCGAATGAGCAGTTCTTC	CASSPPIQGPNEQFF
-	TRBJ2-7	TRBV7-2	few	TGTGCCAGCAGCCGCAGAAAGGGTCCCTACGAGCAGTACTTC	CASSRRKGPYEQYF
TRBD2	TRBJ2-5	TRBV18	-	TGTGCCAGCTCACCCGCCCTTAGCGGGACACAAGAGACCCAGTACTTC	CASSPALSGTQETQYF
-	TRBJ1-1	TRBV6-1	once	TGTGCCAGCAGTGAAGTCCCGAACACTGAAGCTTTCTTT	CASSEVPNTEAFF
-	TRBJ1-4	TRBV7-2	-	TGTGCCAGCAGCTTGAGAGGTTTTAATGAAAAACTGTTTTTT	CASSLRGFNEKLFF
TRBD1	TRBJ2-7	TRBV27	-	TGTGCCAGCAGTTTAAAGGGGTACGGGACAGGGCCACACGAGCAGTACTTC	CASSLKGYGTGPHEQYF
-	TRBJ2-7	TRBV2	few	TGTGCCAGCAGATACCGGGACAACTCCTACGAGCAGTACTTC	CASRYRDNSYEQYF
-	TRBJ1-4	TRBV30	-	TGTGCCTGGAGTGTTAGATTCCTTGGGGAAAAACTGTTTTTT	CAWSVRFLGEKLFF
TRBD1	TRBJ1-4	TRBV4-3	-	TGCGCCAGCAGCCACTACGCCCGACAGGGAACTAATGAAAAACTGTTTTTT	CASSHYARQGTNEKLFF
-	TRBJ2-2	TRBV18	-	TGTGCCACGTCCCCGGGACTTTTCACCGGGGAGCTGTTTTTT	CATSPGLFTGELFF
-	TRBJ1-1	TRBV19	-	TGTGCCAGTAGTATCCCCGGGACTGGGAACACTGAAGCTTTCTTT	CASSIPGTGNTEAFF
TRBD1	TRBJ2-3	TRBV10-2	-	TGCGCCAGCAGGGGGGACAGGGGGAAGAGCACAGATACGCAGTATTTT	CASRGDRGKSTDTQYF
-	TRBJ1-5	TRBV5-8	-	TGTGCCAGCAGCCCCGGTGGGAGGGTCAATCAGCCCCAGCATTTT	CASSPGGRVNQPQHF
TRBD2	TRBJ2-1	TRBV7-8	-	TGTGCCAGCAGCTTATTAGGTAGCGGGTCCTCCTACAATGAGCAGTTCTTC	CASSLLGSGSSYNEQFF
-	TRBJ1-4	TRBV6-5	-	TGTGCCAGCAGGGGGACACTGGGTGAAAAACTGTTTTTT	CASRGTLGEKLFF
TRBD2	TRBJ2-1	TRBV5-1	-	TGCGCCAGCAGCTCGGGACTAGCGGGAGGCCGGACTTCCAATGAGCAGTTCTTC	CASSSGLAGGRTSNEQFF
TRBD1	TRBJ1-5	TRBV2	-	TGTGCCAGCAGTTGGACAGGGGCAAATAGTCAGCCCCAGCATTTT	CASSWTGANSQPQHF
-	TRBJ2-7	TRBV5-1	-	TGCGCCAGCAGCTTGGGACGGCCCTACGAGCAGTACTTC	CASSLGRPYEQYF
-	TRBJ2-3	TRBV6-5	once	TGTGCCAGCAGTTACGGGGGCCTAAACACGGATACGCAGTATTTT	CASSYGGLNTDTQYF
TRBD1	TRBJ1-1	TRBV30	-	TGTGCCTGGAGTGTATCAGGGGGCATGAACACTGAAGCTTTCTTT	CAWSVSGGMNTEAFF
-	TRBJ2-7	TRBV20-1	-	TGCAGTGCTAGTTTCCGGGAGAGCGTGAAGTACGAGCAGTACTTC	CSASFRESVKYEQYF
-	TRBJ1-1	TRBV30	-	TGTGCCTGGAGAGTCTACAATGAAGCTTTCTTT	CAWRVYNEAFF
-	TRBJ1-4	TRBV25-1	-	TGTGCCAGCAGTGAGGTTGCAACTAATGAAAAACTGTTTTTT	CASSEVATNEKLFF
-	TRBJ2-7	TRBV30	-	TGTGCCTGGGAACTCGCTAGCGTGATGAGGGACGAGCAGTACTTC	CAWELASVMRDEQYF
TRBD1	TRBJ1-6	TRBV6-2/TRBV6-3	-	TGTGCCAGCAGTTACTCGACAGGGGGGAGCTCCTATAATTCACCCCTCCACTTT	CASSYSTGGSSYNSPLHF
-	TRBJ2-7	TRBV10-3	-	TGTGCCATCAGTGATGGATCTAACTACGAGCAGTACTTC	CAISDGSNYEQYF
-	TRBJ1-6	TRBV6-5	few	TGTGCCAGCAGTTACTCGAGGGTTGGGGATTCACCCCTCCACTTT	CASSYSRVGDSPLHF
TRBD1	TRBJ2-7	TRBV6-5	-	TGTGCCAGCAGTTACTACGGACAGGGAATGCACGAGCAGTACTTC	CASSYYGQGMHEQYF
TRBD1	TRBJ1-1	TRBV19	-	TGTGCCAGTCGAGACAGGGCGTACGACACTGAAGCTTTCTTT	CASRDRAYDTEAFF
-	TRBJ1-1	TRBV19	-	TGTGCCAGTAGTATTTTTACAGACTCCACTGAAGCTTTCTTT	CASSIFTDSTEAFF
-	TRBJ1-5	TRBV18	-	TGTGCCAGCTCACCAGTGGGAGGTCAGCCCCAGCATTTT	CASSPVGGQPQHF
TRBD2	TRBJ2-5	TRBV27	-	TGTGCCAGCAGTCCAGGACTAGCGGGAGAGACCCAGTACTTC	CASSPGLAGETQYF